Listed below are T cell receptor beta chains from one sample, sequenced in a study of cytomegalovirus exposure and HLA in healthy donors. Generated by immunoSEQ multiplex PCR, the TCRdb table keeps only in-frame clones and is missing some. The sample consists of some 190,000 clones, around 90% of them appearing once. The sequenced sample consisted of PBMCs. The source is a boy aged 2-9 years in good health and CMV-seronegative. Each CDR3 is given with its conserved first and last residue. A D gene is named only where the DNA matches it firmly. Some rows mark clone size as missing; the rest say once, few, many or name a class of expanded clone.

CDR3 DNA	CDR3 protein	V gene	J gene	D gene	clone size
TGTGCCAGCAGACGACAAGGACTGGAAGGAAACACCATATATTTT	CASRRQGLEGNTIYF	TRBV6-5	TRBJ1-3	NA	NA
TGCGCCAGCAGCTTGGGACTACCGAGCACAGATACGCAGTATTTT	CASSLGLPSTDTQYF	TRBV5-1	TRBJ2-3	NA	once
TGTGCCAGCAGTCCTACCCTACAGGGATGGTATGGCTACACCTTC	CASSPTLQGWYGYTF	TRBV6-5	TRBJ1-2	NA	NA
TGTGCCAGCAGCTTGGAGGCTAACACTGAAGCTTTCTTT	CASSLEANTEAFF	TRBV7-6	TRBJ1-1	NA	NA
TGTGCCAGCAGCCAAAAACCTCGGGCAGGGGGAAATGAAAAACTGTTTTTT	CASSQKPRAGGNEKLFF	TRBV4-2	TRBJ1-4	TRBD1	NA
TGTGCCAGTAGTGTAACCGGGGGTTTTTACGAGCAGTACTTC	CASSVTGGFYEQYF	TRBV19	TRBJ2-7	NA	NA
TGTGCCAGCAGTGAAGGACAGATTAACACTGAAGCTTTCTTT	CASSEGQINTEAFF	TRBV27	TRBJ1-1	NA	NA
TGTGCCAGCAGTCCCGAGCTTTACACAGATACGCAGTATTTT	CASSPELYTDTQYF	TRBV11-2	TRBJ2-3	NA	NA
TGTGCCAGCAGCTTAGACAGGGGGCTGTGGGACACTGAAGCTTTCTTT	CASSLDRGLWDTEAFF	TRBV5-6	TRBJ1-1	TRBD1	NA
TGTGCCAGCAGCGCAGTTGGTCCAGGGGGCGCGAGCACCGGGGAGCTGTTTTTT	CASSAVGPGGASTGELFF	TRBV9	TRBJ2-2	TRBD1	NA
TGTGCCAGCAGCCCTTTTCCCGGGACTAGCGGGGGGGCATACAATGAGCAGTTCTTC	CASSPFPGTSGGAYNEQFF	TRBV7-9	TRBJ2-1	TRBD2	NA
TGCGCCAGCGTACAGGGGTTTCCCTACGAGCAGTACTTC	CASVQGFPYEQYF	TRBV23-1	TRBJ2-7	TRBD1	NA
TGTGCCAGCAGCCCCTCGGGGACATGGGGGAGCATCAACTTC	CASSPSGTWGSINF	TRBV25-1	TRBJ2-7	NA	NA
TGCGCCAGCAGCTTGACAGGGGGGGACACCGGGGAGCTGTTTTTT	CASSLTGGDTGELFF	TRBV5-1	TRBJ2-2	NA	NA
TGTGCCAGCAGTTACTCTGGGGCCGGGGCTAGCGTGACCCAGTACTTC	CASSYSGAGASVTQYF	TRBV6-5	TRBJ2-5	NA	NA
TGTGCCAGCAGCTTAGACGGGTCCCCCGTGCAGTACTTC	CASSLDGSPVQYF	TRBV7-2	TRBJ2-7	NA	once
TGTGCCAGCTCACCACCCTCGAACAGGGCTGGCTACACCTTC	CASSPPSNRAGYTF	TRBV18	TRBJ1-2	NA	NA
TGTGCCAGCGGCACTAGCGGGGAGCCTACAGATACGCAGTATTTT	CASGTSGEPTDTQYF	TRBV11-2	TRBJ2-3	TRBD2	once
TGTTCCAGCAGACTTAGCGGGGGCCAGGATACGCAGTATTTT	CSSRLSGGQDTQYF	TRBV7-9	TRBJ2-3	TRBD2	NA
TGCAGTGCTATTGTCTTTGAAGCTTTCTTT	CSAIVFEAFF	TRBV20-1	TRBJ1-1	NA	NA
TGTGCCAGCAGCGTAAGGGGAGGAGAGACCCAGTACTTC	CASSVRGGETQYF	TRBV9	TRBJ2-5	NA	once
TGTGCCAGCAGCTTGCCCCCCCTCGGGGGGGGGAATGAGCAGTTCTTC	CASSLPPLGGGNEQFF	TRBV5-4	TRBJ2-1	TRBD2	once
TGTGCCAGCAGCTTCGGGAGCTCCTACGAGCAGTACTTC	CASSFGSSYEQYF	TRBV5-4	TRBJ2-7	NA	NA
TGTGCCATCAGTGAGATCAGGGCCAACGAGCAGTACTTC	CAISEIRANEQYF	TRBV10-3	TRBJ2-7	NA	NA
TGTGCCAGCAGCTTAGCGGCGGGATACGAGCAGTACTTC	CASSLAAGYEQYF	TRBV7-6	TRBJ2-7	NA	NA
TGTGCCAGCAGTTTGGACAGGGCAGGGATCTACGAGCAGTACTTC	CASSLDRAGIYEQYF	TRBV28	TRBJ2-7	TRBD1	NA
TGTGCCAGCGGTAACAGGGCGAACACCGGGGAGCTGTTTTTT	CASGNRANTGELFF	TRBV28	TRBJ2-2	NA	NA
TGTGCCAGCAGCCAGGGCGGGGGAGGTTGGTCTGAAGCTTTCTTT	CASSQGGGGWSEAFF	TRBV14	TRBJ1-1	NA	NA
TGTGCCAGCAGCGATCCGACAGAAAATGAGCAGTTCTTC	CASSDPTENEQFF	TRBV5-4	TRBJ2-1	NA	NA
TGTGCCAGCAGGCCCGTAGAATCCTCCTACGAGCAGTACTTC	CASRPVESSYEQYF	TRBV6-1	TRBJ2-7	NA	once
TGTGCCAGCAGTGAGGGAGACCGAGACATGAACACTGAAGCTTTCTTT	CASSEGDRDMNTEAFF	TRBV2	TRBJ1-1	NA	NA
TGTGCCAGCAGTTTATTGGGGGGTGATAGCTCCTACGAGCAGTACTTC	CASSLLGGDSSYEQYF	TRBV28	TRBJ2-7	NA	NA
TGTGCCAGCTGGCCCACGCGGGATCAGCCCCAGCATTTT	CASWPTRDQPQHF	TRBV28	TRBJ1-5	NA	NA
TGTGCCAGCAACCCTGCCATCCCACGGGACTTGAGAAAGACCCAGTACTTC	CASNPAIPRDLRKTQYF	TRBV5-6	TRBJ2-5	NA	NA
TGTGCCAGCACCCTAGATGCCACGCCGGGGAGATATTTT	CASTLDATPGRYF	TRBV7-9	TRBJ2-3	NA	NA
TGTGCCAGCAGTGAAGTGGGGAGGGCAGATACGCAGTATTTT	CASSEVGRADTQYF	TRBV6-1	TRBJ2-3	TRBD2	NA
TGCGCCAGCAGGAGGGAAACTAACTATGGCTACACCTTC	CASRRETNYGYTF	TRBV5-1	TRBJ1-2	NA	NA
TGTGCCAGCAGCGTCCTCCCAGGGGCTAGCGGGGGGGCCTGGGAGACCCAGTACTTC	CASSVLPGASGGAWETQYF	TRBV9	TRBJ2-5	TRBD2	NA
TGTGCCAGCAGCTTACGGGCGACGGGGGAGCAGTACTTC	CASSLRATGEQYF	TRBV7-3	TRBJ2-7	NA	NA
TGTGCCAGCAGCCTAACCGCGGGAGGCCCCTACGAGCAGTACTTC	CASSLTAGGPYEQYF	TRBV13	TRBJ2-7	TRBD2	NA
TGTGCCAGCAGCTGGGAGGGACTAGCTCAAGAGACCCAGTACTTC	CASSWEGLAQETQYF	TRBV5-4	TRBJ2-5	TRBD2	NA
TGTGCCAGCAGTTTCACTGGACTTAGCAAGAACAATGAGCAGTTCTTC	CASSFTGLSKNNEQFF	TRBV6-5	TRBJ2-1	NA	once
TGTGCCAGCAGTTGGGGGGGTTTCAATCAGCCCCAGCATTTT	CASSWGGFNQPQHF	TRBV27	TRBJ1-5	NA	NA
TGTGCCAGCAGTGAACTAGCGGGGAACACCGGGGAGCTGTTTTTT	CASSELAGNTGELFF	TRBV6-4	TRBJ2-2	TRBD2	NA
TGTGCCAGCAGCTCCGTCAGCGGGCCCCGGAGGAACACCGGGGAGCTGTTTTTT	CASSSVSGPRRNTGELFF	TRBV7-9	TRBJ2-2	NA	NA
TGCGCCAGCAGCTTGGCGGGGGGGGCAAACTATGGCTACACCTTC	CASSLAGGANYGYTF	TRBV5-1	TRBJ1-2	NA	NA
TGCAGCGTTGGTAAGGGACAGGGTGGCAATGAGCAGTTCTTC	CSVGKGQGGNEQFF	TRBV29-1	TRBJ2-1	TRBD1	once
TGCGCCAGCAGCTTGGCCATTACTAGCGGGGGGGGTGGCACAGATACGCAGTATTTT	CASSLAITSGGGGTDTQYF	TRBV5-1	TRBJ2-3	TRBD2	once
TGTGCCAGCAGTATTACAGGGGGGAACACTGAAGCTTTCTTT	CASSITGGNTEAFF	TRBV28	TRBJ1-1	TRBD1	once
TGCGCCAGCAGCTCCGGACTAGCGGGAGGAGCATCCTACGAGCAGTACTTC	CASSSGLAGGASYEQYF	TRBV5-1	TRBJ2-7	TRBD2	NA
TGTGCCACCCAACGGGACAGCCGCACAGATACGCAGTATTTT	CATQRDSRTDTQYF	TRBV27	TRBJ2-3	TRBD1	NA
TGCAGCGTCCAAGACAGGGATTACACCGGGGAGCTGTTTTTT	CSVQDRDYTGELFF	TRBV29-1	TRBJ2-2	TRBD1	NA
TGTGCCAGCAGCTTATCTGGGGACAGGGGGGCCAACGTCCTGACTTTC	CASSLSGDRGANVLTF	TRBV7-3	TRBJ2-6	TRBD1	NA
TGTGCCAGCAGCGATTCTCGTCTCGGCCGGGAGGGCTATGGCTACACCTTC	CASSDSRLGREGYGYTF	TRBV9	TRBJ1-2	NA	NA
TGTGCCAGCAGCGTAGATACAGGGGGCGGTGGCTACACCTTC	CASSVDTGGGGYTF	TRBV9	TRBJ1-2	TRBD1	NA
TGTGCCAGCAGCGTAACCGGGACAGCTCTAGCCAAAAACATTCAGTACTTC	CASSVTGTALAKNIQYF	TRBV5-8	TRBJ2-4	TRBD1	once
TGCAGTGCTAGTACGGGGGGCGAGCAGTACTTC	CSASTGGEQYF	TRBV20-1	TRBJ2-7	TRBD2	NA
TGTGCCAGCAGCGTATCAGCAGTTAGCCCATCGGACACCGGGGAGCTGTTTTTT	CASSVSAVSPSDTGELFF	TRBV9	TRBJ2-2	NA	NA